This TCR beta chain was observed in a study of blood T cells in healthy people across ages. Primed by a sample-barcoded 5' primer and a J-beta primer mix, a second PCR proceeded for 7 to 11 cycles. Using its own MiXCR run on the 5' RACE reads, TCRdb lists one record per CDR3 protein. Here the sample spans around 1,700,000 distinct CDR3 sequences, about 28% being singletons. Germline assignment: CDR1 SEHNR and CDR2 FQNEAQ (reference sequence). The germline V and J ends were trimmed by 0 bases and 5 bases, with 17 bases remaining between them. CDR3 length: 17 amino acids. The chain uses TRBV7-9 and TRBJ2-1; D may match TRBD1 or TRBD2 (7 bases each). Sequencing was carried out using blood. This receptor was obtained from a young woman in good health. The CDR3: CASSLARGGGPDNEQFF. The CDR3 region has the DNA TGTGCCAGCAGCTTAGCCCGGGGAGGGGGCCCCGACAATGAGCAGTTCTTC.